This is a list of T cell receptor beta chains from one sample in a study of blood T cell repertoires in COVID-19. This table comes from immunoSEQ multiplex PCR, and its TCRdb copy is limited to in-frame clones, with some not included. The sample has under 300,000 clones; over 65% are singletons. Material: peripheral blood. These receptors originate from a woman of 80 years or more with acute or convalescent COVID-19. Both conserved end residues are part of each CDR3. Each record gives: D gene, V gene, J gene, clone size, CDR3 DNA, CDR3 protein. D genes are given only for firm matches. Not all rows give a size; the values are once, few, many and, for expanded clones, a class.

D: .; V: TRBV10-1; J: TRBJ1-2; size: .; DNA: TGCGCCAGCAGTCGGCGGGGGCAAGGGTTCTATGGCTACACCTTC; CDR3: CASSRRGQGFYGYTF
D: .; V: TRBV5-4; J: TRBJ2-5; size: .; DNA: TGTGCCAGCAGCTTGGCTCGGGACACCGGTCGCCAAGAGACCCAGTACTTC; CDR3: CASSLARDTGRQETQYF
D: TRBD2; V: TRBV9; J: TRBJ2-5; size: .; DNA: TGTGCCAGCAGCGTGCAAGCGGGGGAGGTAGAGACCCAGTACTTC; CDR3: CASSVQAGEVETQYF
D: .; V: TRBV20-1; J: TRBJ2-5; size: .; DNA: TGCAGTGCTAGTGATAGCGACAACCAAGAGACCCAGTACTTC; CDR3: CSASDSDNQETQYF
D: TRBD1; V: TRBV30; J: TRBJ1-2; size: .; DNA: TGTGCCTGGGGACAGGGATTAGGCTATGGCTACACCTTC; CDR3: CAWGQGLGYGYTF
D: .; V: TRBV4-1; J: TRBJ1-5; size: few; DNA: TGCGCCAGCAGCCAAGAGGAGGGGCGGCCCCAGCATTTT; CDR3: CASSQEEGRPQHF
D: TRBD2; V: TRBV9; J: TRBJ2-7; size: few; DNA: TGTGCCAGCAGCGTAGGGGCGGGAGGGAGCTCCAATGGGCAGTACTTC; CDR3: CASSVGAGGSSNGQYF
D: TRBD1; V: TRBV24-1; J: TRBJ2-1; size: .; DNA: TGTGCCACCAGTGATTCGGGGATACCGCGCGACAGGGCACGGAATGAGCAGTTCTTC; CDR3: CATSDSGIPRDRARNEQFF
D: .; V: TRBV27; J: TRBJ1-3; size: .; DNA: TGTGCCAGCTCGGGGGGAAGTAATAGAAACACCATATATTTT; CDR3: CASSGGSNRNTIYF
D: TRBD1; V: TRBV19; J: TRBJ2-1; size: .; DNA: TGTGCCAGTAGTACCCGACAGGGATCAGCCTACAATGAGCAGTTCTTC; CDR3: CASSTRQGSAYNEQFF
D: TRBD1; V: TRBV6-2/TRBV6-3; J: TRBJ2-7; size: .; DNA: TGTGCCAGCAGCAAACGACAGGGTAGTGGGAAGGGGGACTACGAGCAGTACTTC; CDR3: CASSKRQGSGKGDYEQYF
D: TRBD1; V: TRBV5-1; J: TRBJ1-2; size: .; DNA: TGCGCCAGCAGCTTGGGACAGGGGAACTATGGCTACACCTTC; CDR3: CASSLGQGNYGYTF
D: TRBD1; V: TRBV6-1; J: TRBJ2-1; size: .; DNA: TGTGCCAGCAGTGATGGGACAGGGGGTCACAATGAGCAGTTCTTC; CDR3: CASSDGTGGHNEQFF
D: TRBD2; V: TRBV19; J: TRBJ2-1; size: .; DNA: TGTGCCAGCCGACCAAGAGCGGGGGGCCTTGTAAATGAGCAGTTCTTC; CDR3: CASRPRAGGLVNEQFF
D: .; V: TRBV10-3; J: TRBJ1-1; size: .; DNA: TGTGCCATCAGTGGGACATTGAACACTGAAGCTTTCTTT; CDR3: CAISGTLNTEAFF
D: TRBD1; V: TRBV29-1; J: TRBJ2-1; size: .; DNA: TGCAGCGTTGTGTGGGACGGACAGGGTTGGTATAATGAGCAGTTCTTC; CDR3: CSVVWDGQGWYNEQFF
D: .; V: TRBV15; J: TRBJ1-6; size: few; DNA: TGTGCCACCAGCCCCCAGTATAATTCACCCCTCCACTTT; CDR3: CATSPQYNSPLHF
D: .; V: TRBV29-1; J: TRBJ1-2; size: .; DNA: TGCAGCGTTGACGCCCGAGATAACTATGGCTACACCTTC; CDR3: CSVDARDNYGYTF
D: TRBD2; V: TRBV24-1; J: TRBJ2-3; size: .; DNA: TGTGCCACCAGTGATTCAGGGCTAGCGGGCAAGAATACGCAGTATTTT; CDR3: CATSDSGLAGKNTQYF
D: TRBD1; V: TRBV5-1; J: TRBJ1-1; size: .; DNA: TGCGCCAGCAGCTCCGGGACAGGGGGGACGAACACTGAAGCTTTCTTT; CDR3: CASSSGTGGTNTEAFF
D: TRBD1; V: TRBV7-3; J: TRBJ2-7; size: .; DNA: TGTGCCAGCAGCCCCACCGGGACAGGGGGCCACGAGCAGTACTTC; CDR3: CASSPTGTGGHEQYF
D: .; V: TRBV14; J: TRBJ1-2; size: .; DNA: TGTGCCAGCAGTCCCTCCGCCTATGGTGGCTACACCTTC; CDR3: CASSPSAYGGYTF
D: TRBD1; V: TRBV18; J: TRBJ2-7; size: .; DNA: TGTGCCAGCTCACCACTTCATGTGGGACAGGGGGAGCAGTACTTC; CDR3: CASSPLHVGQGEQYF
D: .; V: TRBV19; J: TRBJ1-4; size: once; DNA: TGTGCCAGTAGCCCCGGAGCTACCCCTAATGAAAAACTGTTTTTT; CDR3: CASSPGATPNEKLFF
D: .; V: TRBV7-9; J: TRBJ2-3; size: .; DNA: TGTGCCAGCAGCTTAGTGGAGGGACCTAGCACAGATACGCAGTATTTT; CDR3: CASSLVEGPSTDTQYF
D: .; V: TRBV27; J: TRBJ2-7; size: .; DNA: TGTGCCAGCAGTTTATCTCCCTACTACGAGCAGTACTTC; CDR3: CASSLSPYYEQYF
D: TRBD1; V: TRBV3-1/TRBV3-2; J: TRBJ2-5; size: once; DNA: TGTGCCAGCAGCCAGCGGACAGGGGGCAGAGAGACCCAGTACTTC; CDR3: CASSQRTGGRETQYF
D: TRBD2; V: TRBV7-9; J: TRBJ2-1; size: .; DNA: TGTGCCAGCAGCTACGTAGCGGGAGTACGATACAATGAGCAGTTCTTC; CDR3: CASSYVAGVRYNEQFF
D: .; V: TRBV11-1; J: TRBJ1-2; size: .; DNA: TGTGCCAGCAGCTTATCCCGTAAAAATCGTATCGGCTACACCTTC; CDR3: CASSLSRKNRIGYTF
D: .; V: TRBV19; J: TRBJ1-4; size: .; DNA: TGTGCCAGTAGTGAGTCAGGGCCCTGGGAAAAACTGTTTTTT; CDR3: CASSESGPWEKLFF
D: .; V: TRBV6-5; J: TRBJ1-1; size: few; DNA: TGTGCCAGCAGTTACAGGGGGAACACTGAAGCTTTCTTT; CDR3: CASSYRGNTEAFF
D: .; V: TRBV19; J: TRBJ1-2; size: .; DNA: TGTGCCAGTAGTAGTGCTGCACAAATCTATGGCTACACCTTC; CDR3: CASSSAAQIYGYTF
D: .; V: TRBV6-5; J: TRBJ1-4; size: .; DNA: TGTGCCAGCAGGCCTAGAGGACAGTTTAATGAAAAACTGTTTTTT; CDR3: CASRPRGQFNEKLFF
D: .; V: TRBV7-2; J: TRBJ2-7; size: many; DNA: TGTGCCAGCAGCCCCCAGCGACACGAGCAGTACTTC; CDR3: CASSPQRHEQYF
D: TRBD2; V: TRBV7-2; J: TRBJ2-5; size: .; DNA: TGTGCCAGCAGCTTACAAGCGGGGGGGCGAGAGACCCAGTACTTC; CDR3: CASSLQAGGRETQYF
D: .; V: TRBV20-1; J: TRBJ2-3; size: .; DNA: TGCAGTGCTACGGACGGGGTCGGGAGGTATTTT; CDR3: CSATDGVGRYF
D: .; V: TRBV5-8; J: TRBJ1-2; size: .; DNA: TGTGCCAGCAGCTTGGCTGATTTATTAAGGGGCGGCTACACCTTC; CDR3: CASSLADLLRGGYTF
D: TRBD1; V: TRBV5-1; J: TRBJ2-7; size: .; DNA: TGCGCCAGCAGCACCACCGGGACAGGGTCCTACGAGCAGTACTTC; CDR3: CASSTTGTGSYEQYF
D: .; V: TRBV3-1/TRBV3-2; J: TRBJ2-6; size: .; DNA: TGTGCCAGCAGCCAATACGGCGGGACAGTTGGGGCCAACGTCCTGACTTTC; CDR3: CASSQYGGTVGANVLTF
D: .; V: TRBV4-2; J: TRBJ2-2; size: .; DNA: TGTGCCAGCAGCCCGTCGTCACGAGCGGGACAGAACACCGGGGAGCTGTTTTTT; CDR3: CASSPSSRAGQNTGELFF
D: TRBD1; V: TRBV7-9; J: TRBJ1-2; size: .; DNA: TGTGCCAGCAGCCGAGATACTGACAGGGTTACTCCCCATGGCTACACCTTC; CDR3: CASSRDTDRVTPHGYTF
D: .; V: TRBV2; J: TRBJ1-2; size: .; DNA: TGTGCCAGCAGTGCGGGTGGCTACACCTTC; CDR3: CASSAGGYTF
D: .; V: TRBV3-1/TRBV3-2; J: TRBJ1-1; size: .; DNA: TGTGCCAGCAGCCATGGGGGGGACACTGAAGCTTTCTTT; CDR3: CASSHGGDTEAFF
D: .; V: TRBV7-6; J: TRBJ1-5; size: few; DNA: TGTGCCAGCAGCTTAGATCTGGGGGGTTTACAGCCCCAGCATTTT; CDR3: CASSLDLGGLQPQHF
D: TRBD1; V: TRBV6-5; J: TRBJ1-4; size: .; DNA: TGTGCCAGCAGACTGGACAGGGGTCGTGAAAAACTGTTTTTT; CDR3: CASRLDRGREKLFF
D: .; V: TRBV5-7; J: TRBJ1-1; size: .; DNA: TGTGCCAGCATTCTAATCCTCAAGGGGGCTTTCTTT; CDR3: CASILILKGAFF
D: TRBD2; V: TRBV14; J: TRBJ2-2; size: many; DNA: TGTGCCAGCAGCCTAAGGACTAGCGGGAGGTCGAGTTCTTTCACCGGGGAGCTGTTTTTT; CDR3: CASSLRTSGRSSSFTGELFF
D: .; V: TRBV10-1; J: TRBJ2-7; size: .; DNA: TGCGCCAGCAGTCCAAGTAGCGAGCAGTACTTC; CDR3: CASSPSSEQYF
D: .; V: TRBV7-2; J: TRBJ2-1; size: .; DNA: TGTGCCAGCAGCTTTTACTCTAGCCCTGAGCAGTTCTTC; CDR3: CASSFYSSPEQFF
D: TRBD1; V: TRBV27; J: TRBJ1-1; size: .; DNA: TGTGCCAGCAGCCGAACGGACAGGGGGATTTATACTGAAGCTTTCTTT; CDR3: CASSRTDRGIYTEAFF
D: TRBD2; V: TRBV7-3; J: TRBJ2-3; size: .; DNA: TGTGCCAGCAGCTTAACCCATAGCGGGGGGAGCACAGATACGCAGTATTTT; CDR3: CASSLTHSGGSTDTQYF
D: .; V: TRBV4-1; J: TRBJ2-1; size: once; DNA: TGCGCCAGCAAGGGACACCGGCGCGATGAGCAGTTCTTC; CDR3: CASKGHRRDEQFF